The 15 T cell receptor beta chains below all came from one sample that was sequenced in a study of beta chain features in type 1 diabetes. The study reverse transcribed the entire isolated RNA, so it sequenced expressed TCRB transcripts. The protocol was immunoSEQ multiplex PCR, while the TCRdb copy is restricted to in-frame clones and leaves out a portion. The sample contains roughly 500,000 clones, roughly an eighth of which appear only once. Sequencing used naive CD4+ T cells from blood. The receptors stem from a woman aged 18-30 years in good health.

This chain joins TRBV9 and TRBJ1-2; weak D call: TRBD1 (5 bases). Trimming took off 0 bases at V and 0 bases at J, with 6 bases between the two ends. Germline lookup yields CDR1 SGDLS and CDR2 YYNGEE. CDR3 length: 14 amino acids. CDR3 sequence reads: CASSVAGPNYGYTF. The DNA for the CDR3 is TGTGCCAGCAGCGTAGCGGGGCCTAACTATGGCTACACCTTC.

The chain links TRBV5-1 to TRBJ2-5; no clear D gene. V was shortened by 4 bases and J by 5 bases, with 15 bases between the two germline ends. The CDR3 covers 14 residues. Per germline, CDR1 SGHRS and CDR2 YFSETQ. In DNA form, the CDR3 reads TGCGCCAGCAGCGCTCTCACCGTTGGGGAGACCCAGTACTTC. This codes for CASSALTVGETQYF. Full variable domain (remainder filled in from reference TRBV5-1 and TRBJ2-5): KAGVTQTPRYLIKTRGQQVTLSCSPISGHRSVSWYQQTPGQGLQFLFEYFSETQRNKGNFPGRFSGRQFSNSRSEMNVSTLELGDSALYLCASSALTVGETQYFGPGTRLLVL.

This sequence joins TRBV14 and TRBJ2-1; TRBD1 matches at 8 bases. The CDR3 spans 16 residues. The V gene's germline CDR1 is SGHDN and CDR2 FVKESK. The ends lost 0 bases at V and 8 bases at J; junction bases unmatched: 9. CDR3 amino acids: CASSQDRGTGGHEQFF. For the CDR3, the DNA is TGTGCCAGCAGCCAAGATAGGGGGACAGGCGGCCATGAGCAGTTCTTC.

This clone was counted a few times. J is TRBJ2-1 and V is TRBV7-9, with D possibly matching TRBD1 (6 bases). Germline V CDR1 and CDR2: SEHNR, FQNEAQ (reference sequence). CDR3 length: 13 amino acids. V dropped 1 base and J dropped 11 bases, with 12 bases sitting between them. DNA for the CDR3: TGTGCCAGCAGCTTAGGGGGACACCCTAAGCAGTTCTTC. Its protein is CASSLGGHPKQFF. Together with reference TRBV7-9 and TRBJ2-1, the CDR3 gives the full variable domain: DTGVSQNPRHKITKRGQNVTFRCDPISEHNRLYWYRQTLGQGPEFLTYFQNEAQLEKSRLLSDRFSAERPKGSFSTLEIQRTEQGDSAMYLCASSLGGHPKQFFGPGTRLTVL.

This clone was detected a few times. The V call is TRBV4-3, the J call TRBJ2-3; no definite D call. The V end was cut by 4 bases, the J end by 6 bases, with 11 bases between. Germline V lookup: CDR1 LGHNA, CDR2 YSLEER. CDR3 size: 13 residues. The CDR3 DNA sequence: TGCGCCAGCAGCCGCAGGACGGCGGATACGCAGTATTTT. This sequence encodes CASSRRTADTQYF.

The chain joins TRBV5-1 to TRBJ2-3; a possible D gene is TRBD2 (5 bases). Trimming removed 3 bases at V and 6 bases at J, with 14 bases between. This CDR3 contains 14 residues. The germline V gene has CDR1 SGHRS and CDR2 YFSETQ. The CDR3, as DNA: TGCGCCAGCAGCTCGAGACCCGCGGGCGATACGCAGTATTTT. Translated: CASSSRPAGDTQYF.

Turning to this clone: Other DNA sequences in the sample encode the same CDR3. V gene TRBV18 combines with J gene TRBJ2-7; D is unresolved. Germline lookup yields CDR1 KGHSH and CDR2 LQKENI. This CDR3 comprises 12 residues. The ends were cut back, 3 bases at V and 3 bases at J, with 6 bases in the middle. The CDR3 reads CASSPDLYEQYF. Written as DNA, the CDR3 is TGTGCCAGCTCACCCGACCTCTACGAGCAGTACTTC.

This clone was seen more than once but under ten times. The DNA for the CDR3 is TGCGCCAGCAGCCCAGATGCAGGGACTGAAGCTTTCTTT. Amino acid sequence: CASSPDAGTEAFF. The V gene is TRBV5-1, the J gene TRBJ1-1, with D possibly matching TRBD1 (5 bases). Germline V gives CDR1 SGHRS, CDR2 YFSETQ. The CDR3 runs 13 residues. Trimming shortened V by 4 bases and J by 5 bases, and 12 bases separated the two germline ends.

This chain uses TRBV7-2 with TRBJ2-3; TRBD2 matches 13 bases. The CDR3 is 17 amino acids. The germline V gene encodes CDR1 SGHTA and CDR2 FQGNSA. J gave up 0 bases and V 6 bases, and 6 bases lay outside the gene matches. DNA for the CDR3: TGTGCCAGCAGGGTAGGGACTAGCGGGGCGAGCACAGATACGCAGTATTTT. Translation: CASRVGTSGASTDTQYF.

This clone has only a few counts. The chain couples TRBV29-1 to TRBJ2-1, with 7 bases fitting TRBD1. The CDR3 has 14 amino acids. Germline loops: CDR1 SQVTM, CDR2 ANQGSEA. V dropped 2 bases and J dropped 2; count of bases not matched to a gene: 3. CDR3 nucleotide sequence: TGCAGCGTTGAATCGGGACAGACCTACAATGAGCAGTTCTTC. Its protein product is CSVESGQTYNEQFF.

This clone was seen a few times. Other DNA sequences within the sample encode an identical CDR3. The chain has TRBV9 and TRBJ1-1; no definite D call. The V and J ends lost 0 bases and 1 base respectively, with 13 bases between them. Germline CDR1 is SGDLS and CDR2 is YYNGEE. This CDR3 contains 16 residues. The CDR3 loop is CASSVDPGWGNTEAFF. The CDR3 region has the DNA TGTGCCAGCAGCGTAGATCCGGGTTGGGGGAACACTGAAGCTTTCTTT.

This clone was recorded a few times. The chain joins TRBV7-9 to TRBJ2-7, with D perhaps matching TRBD1 (5 bases). CDR3 length: 17 residues. V dropped 0 bases and J dropped 2 bases, with 17 bases sitting between them. The V gene's germline CDR1 is SEHNR and CDR2 FQNEAQ (reference sequence). The CDR3 reads CASSLAPIGVLAYEQYV. The DNA of the CDR3 is TGTGCCAGCAGCTTAGCGCCGATAGGGGTTCTGGCCTACGAGCAGTACGTC.

The rearrangement uses TRBV9 and TRBJ2-3, with D perhaps TRBD2 (6 bases). The CDR3 runs to 13 residues. The ends were cut back, 2 bases at V and 7 bases at J, with 11 bases in the middle. Germline-derived CDR1 and CDR2 are SGDLS and YYNGEE. CDR3 bases: TGTGCCAGCAGCGTTGCGGGGTACCATACGCAGTATTTT. Translated: CASSVAGYHTQYF. The variable domain in full, completed from reference TRBV9 and TRBJ2-3, reads DSGVTQTPKHLITATGQRVTLRCSPRSGDLSVYWYQQSLDQGLQFLIQYYNGEERAKGNILERFSAQQFPDLHSELNLSSLELGDSALYFCASSVAGYHTQYFGPGTRLTVL.

J is TRBJ1-1 and V is TRBV9; D gene ambiguous. The germline CDR1 and CDR2 sequences are SGDLS and YYNGEE. V was pared by 3 bases and J by 4 bases, with 10 bases between. The CDR3 extends over 13 amino acids. The chain's CDR3 is CASSARKFTEAFF. Here the CDR3 DNA reads TGTGCCAGCAGCGCACGGAAATTCACTGAAGCTTTCTTT.

This clone was picked up a small number of times. This sequence joins TRBV30 and TRBJ2-7, with TRBD2 as a possible D gene (6 bases). The germline V gene encodes CDR1 GTSNPN and CDR2 SVGIG (reference sequence). This CDR3 contains 13 residues. Trimming removed 3 bases at V and 2 bases at J, with 11 bases between. DNA for the CDR3: TGTGCCTGGAGATTCGGGAGCGCCTACGAGCAGTACTTC. It codes for CAWRFGSAYEQYF.